Following are 5 T cell receptor beta chains from one sample sequenced in a study of identical twins. From the 5' RACE reads, TCRdb called clonotypes with MiXCR, one entry per CDR3 protein. The data contain 500,000 to 700,000 distinct CDR3 sequences, around 7.5% of them singletons. The same specimen was also included in a second study, on yellow fever vaccine responses in identical twins.

Material for sequencing was PBMCs. These receptors were collected from a woman younger than 35 in good health.

The sample holds many counts of this clonotype. This chain uses TRBV4-1 with TRBJ1-5; D is unresolved. This CDR3 contains 16 residues. Trimming pared 2 bases from V and 3 bases from J, leaving 14 bases between. The germline V gene has CDR1 MGHRA and CDR2 YSYEKL. CDR3 bases: TGCGCCAGCAGCCAATTCTACAGTTTAGACAATCAGCCCCAGCATTTT. The encoded protein is CASSQFYSLDNQPQHF.

This clonotype has more than one count but fewer than ten. J is TRBJ2-5 and V is TRBV2; no clear D. The V end was cut by 10 bases, the J end by 5 bases, with 17 bases between. CDR1 and CDR2 (germline): SNHLY, FYNNEI. The CDR3 has 13 amino acids. CDR3 sequence reads: CANGAPFGETQYF. The CDR3 nucleotides are TGTGCCAACGGCGCCCCGTTCGGGGAGACCCAGTACTTC.

Many counts were recorded for this clonotype. This chain connects TRBV7-8 to TRBJ1-5; D is undetermined. V was cut by 0 bases and J by 0 bases, with 6 bases left in between. The CDR3 is 15 residues long. The V gene's germline CDR1 is SGHVS and CDR2 FQNEAQ. CDR3 DNA: TGTGCCAGCAGCTTAGCCGACAATAGCAATCAGCCCCAGCATTTT. Its translation: CASSLADNSNQPQHF.

This clonotype occurred many times. This sequence joins TRBV5-1 and TRBJ2-1, with D tentatively TRBD1 (6 bases). The CDR3 length is 15 residues. Trimming pared 4 bases from V and 2 bases from J, leaving 13 bases between. Germline lookup yields CDR1 SGHRS and CDR2 YFSETQ. Here the CDR3 DNA reads TGCGCCAGCAGCATGGACAGAAGTCCCTACAATGAGCAGTTCTTC. Its translation is CASSMDRSPYNEQFF.

This clonotype was found a few times. V usage is TRBV4-2 and J usage is TRBJ2-3, with D possibly TRBD2 on 5 matching bases. Per the germline V gene, CDR1 is LGHNA and CDR2 is YNFKEQ. The CDR3 spans 17 residues. Trimming stripped 1 base from V and 3 bases from J, with 17 bases between. The CDR3 DNA sequence: TGTGCCAGCAGCCAAGGGGATTCGGGGTTGGGGACAGATACGCAGTATTTT. Amino acid sequence: CASSQGDSGLGTDTQYF.